This TCR beta chain was captured by sequencing in a study of T-cell reconstitution after alpha-beta-depleted transplantation in children. Whole-study findings and limits: Recipient T cells and thymic progenitors that survived gave rise to the high TCRbeta diversity observed at day 60 in some patients.

The TCRbeta library was prepared with unique molecular identifiers. Using its own MiXCR run on the PCR reads, TCRdb lists one record per CDR3 protein. The data contain roughly 310,000 distinct CDR3 sequences, roughly 25% of them singletons. This clonotype was observed a handful of times. What it recognizes is unknown. Trimming removed 0 bases at V and 4 bases at J, with 16 bases between. Per germline, CDR1 SGHRS and CDR2 YFSETQ. The CDR3 loop spans 16 amino acids. The sample in question was PBMCs, mostly from graft donor cells, obtained 180 days after TCRalphabeta/CD19-depleted stem cell transplant. This receptor was identified in a male patient between 5 and 17 years old who had a stem cell transplant for acute lymphoblastic leukemia, so the T cells may come from the graft donor. This chain uses TRBV5-1 with TRBJ1-2; a weak D match, TRBD1 (6 bases). In DNA form, the CDR3 reads TGCGCCAGCAGCTTGGCCGGTGGGGGGCTGAGCTATGGCTACACCTTC. This translates into CASSLAGGGLSYGYTF. The full variable domain, completed using reference TRBV5-1 and TRBJ1-2, is KAGVTQTPRYLIKTRGQQVTLSCSPISGHRSVSWYQQTPGQGLQFLFEYFSETQRNKGNFPGRFSGRQFSNSRSEMNVSTLELGDSALYLCASSLAGGGLSYGYTFGSGTRLTVV.